One and the same sample provided the 9 T cell receptor beta chains below, sequenced in a study of T cells in Graves' hyperthyroidism and ophthalmopathy. Amplification targeted TCR beta CDR3 regions from RNA transcripts. TCR CDR3 regions were first amplified by RT-PCR with HTBI primers. From the multiplex PCR reads, TCRdb called clonotypes with MiXCR, one entry per CDR3 protein. The sample shows approximately 410,000 distinct CDR3 sequences, 12% to 15% of them seen only once. The material sequenced was blood. The receptors were sampled from a woman aged 18-29 years with Graves' hyperthyroidism.

Ten or more counts support this clonotype. The chain joins TRBV12-3 or TRBV12-4 to TRBJ1-5, with a tentative D call TRBD1 (5 bases). V lost 6 bases and J 0 bases, leaving 18 bases between the germline ends. The CDR3 has 17 residues. CDR3 amino acids: CASSHSPDRFSNQPQHF. The CDR3 bases are TGTGCCAGCAGCCACTCCCCCGACAGATTTAGCAATCAGCCCCAGCATTTT.

This clonotype was seen ten or more times. This rearrangement joins TRBV15 to TRBJ1-4, with 8 bases aligning to TRBD1. Germline CDR1 reads LNHNV; CDR2 reads YYDKDF (reference sequence). V lost 1 base, J lost 1 base, and 2 bases stayed unmatched. The CDR3 extends over 16 amino acids. CDR3 coding DNA: TGTGCCACCAGCAGAGGAGACAGGGGAACTAATGAAAAACTGTTTTTT. Protein product: CATSRGDRGTNEKLFF.

This clonotype was seen ten or more times. The CDR3 is CASSWTGTDEQFF. DNA of the CDR3: TGTGCCAGCAGTTGGACAGGGACGGATGAGCAGTTCTTC. The rearrangement uses TRBV12-3 or TRBV12-4 and TRBJ2-1, with 8 bases that match TRBD1. CDR3 length equals 13 residues. The V gene end was trimmed by 4 bases and the J gene end by 8 bases; junction bases not matched to a gene: 4.

The chain joins TRBV18 to TRBJ2-1, with D possibly being TRBD2 (6 bases). The germline CDR1 and CDR2 sequences are KGHSH and LQKENI. V gave up 0 bases and J gave up 9 bases, with 6 bases separating them. The CDR3 extends over 12 amino acids. CDR3 sequence: CASSPPSGEQFF. In nucleotides, the CDR3 is TGTGCCAGCTCACCACCTAGCGGTGAGCAGTTCTTC.

There are many counts of this clonotype. The chain recombines TRBV7-9 with TRBJ2-5; TRBD2 aligns across 10 bases. The CDR3 loop spans 17 amino acids. Germline assignment: CDR1 SEHNR and CDR2 FQNEAQ (reference sequence). J lost 2 bases, V lost 2 bases, and 8 bases had no gene match. The CDR3 spells CASSLRLAGVEQETQYF. CDR3 in DNA: TGTGCCAGCAGCTTACGGCTAGCGGGAGTGGAGCAAGAGACCCAGTACTTC.

The table lists this clonotype with many counts. V is TRBV2 and J is TRBJ2-4; D may correspond to TRBD1 or TRBD2 (5 bases each). The CDR3 length is 12 residues. The V end was cut by 2 bases, the J end by 11 bases, with 10 bases between. Germline V gene lookup returns CDR1 SNHLY and CDR2 FYNNEI. CDR3 DNA sequence: TGTGCCAGCAGTGAAAATGGGGGACTTCAGTACTTC. Translating gives CASSENGGLQYF.

This clonotype was counted many times. The gene calls are TRBV28 and TRBJ1-1, with TRBD1 as a possible D gene (5 bases). The CDR3 extends over 11 amino acids. Per the germline V gene, CDR1 is MDHEN and CDR2 is SYDVKM. The V end lost 4 bases, the J end lost 6 bases, and 6 bases lay between the germline ends. The chain's CDR3 is CASSSRAEAFF. CDR3 sequence (DNA): TGTGCCAGCAGTTCCAGGGCTGAAGCTTTCTTT.

This clonotype has just a few counts. The chain uses TRBV5-7 and TRBJ2-7; D gene unclear. TRBV5-7 is an ORF; its function is uncertain. The length of the CDR3 is 16 residues. The V end was cut by 2 bases, the J end by 2 bases, with 17 bases between. CDR3 loop: CASSFLESYPPYEQYF. The CDR3 DNA is TGTGCCAGCAGCTTTTTGGAGTCCTACCCTCCCTACGAGCAGTACTTC.

This clonotype showed up just a few times. The gene calls are TRBV19 and TRBJ1-5; D not resolved. Germline CDR1 reads LNHDA; CDR2 reads SQIVND (reference sequence). With 9 bases removed from V and 0 bases from J, the gap between germline ends came to 15 bases. The CDR3 runs to 15 residues. Written as DNA, the CDR3 is TGTGCCAGCCGGCAGAGCCTGTATAGCAATCAGCCCCAGCATTTT. Translated, it gives CASRQSLYSNQPQHF.